The 21 T cell receptor beta chains given below trace back to one sample, sequenced in a study of read filtering for tumor transcriptome and immune sequencing. From approximately 400 ng of RNA, a library with molecular barcoded alpha/delta and beta/gamma adaptors was made. Using its own MiXCR run on the reads, TCRdb lists one record per CDR3 protein. The table records 45,000 to 55,000 distinct CDR3 sequences, approximately 18% of them present only once. The sequencing input was a population of CD138-negative cells sorted from bone marrow. These receptors were obtained from a donor over 35 with multiple myeloma.

This clonotype was seen repeatedly, ten times or more. This chain connects TRBV7-9 to TRBJ2-3; unclear D gene. Germline-derived CDR1 and CDR2 are SEHNR and FQNEAQ (reference sequence). V gave up 3 bases and J gave up 6 bases, with 13 bases separating them. The CDR3 contains 14 residues. The CDR3 DNA is TGTGCCAGCAGCTTGCTTTTAGCTAGGGATACGCAGTATTTT. Translating it yields CASSLLLARDTQYF.

A note on this clonotype: This may stem from a read error, because a much larger clone lies one nucleotide away. The genes are TRBV10-3 and TRBJ2-5; D unclear. Germline lookup yields CDR1 ENHRY and CDR2 SYGVKD. The CDR3 length is 11 residues. The CDR3 DNA reads as TGTGCCATCAGAGGCCAAGAGACCCAGCACTTC. This codes for CAIRGQETQHF.

This clonotype was observed many times. One end of the junction varies from germline; a read error may be responsible. V usage is TRBV18 and J usage is TRBJ2-1; 7 positions agree with TRBD1. The CDR3 runs to 16 residues. Looked up from germline, CDR1 is KGHSH and CDR2 is LQKENI. CDR3 in DNA: TGTGCCAGCTCAACCACTAGGGGACAGCCCTACAATGAGCAGCTCTTC. Translation gives CASSTTRGQPYNEQLF.

This clonotype was recorded many times. This chain joins TRBV7-9 and TRBJ2-5, with 7 nucleotides matching TRBD1. Germline loops: CDR1 SEHNR, CDR2 FQNEAQ (reference sequence). The CDR3 runs to 16 residues. V was clipped by 2 bases and J by 2 bases; unmatched bases: 8. CDR3 loop: CASSLITGVRQETQYF. Here the CDR3 DNA reads TGTGCCAGCAGCTTAATTACAGGGGTGCGGCAAGAGACCCAGTACTTC.

This clonotype was seen many times. This chain connects TRBV28 to TRBJ2-7; D ambiguous. CDR1 is MDHEN and CDR2 is SYDVKM in the germline V gene. This CDR3 contains 12 residues. V gave up 6 bases and J gave up 5 bases, with 11 bases separating them. This CDR3 is CASRRIGHEQYF. The CDR3 nucleotides are TGTGCCAGCAGGCGGATCGGCCACGAGCAGTACTTC. Complete variable domain (other parts from reference TRBV28 and TRBJ2-7): DVKVTQSSRYLVKRTGEKVFLECVQDMDHENMFWYRQDPGLGLRLIYFSYDVKMKEKGDIPEGYSVSREKKERFSLILESASTNQTSMYLCASRRIGHEQYFGPGTRLTVT.

The chain recombines TRBV20-1 with TRBJ1-1; no firm D call. Between the trimmed V and J ends, which lost 5 bases and 9 bases, there was a span of 22 bases. The CDR3 covers 14 residues. From germline, CDR1 is DFQATT and CDR2 SNEGSKA (reference sequence). The DNA of the CDR3 is TGCAGTGCTGGGGAAGACGGCGGAACCCATAAAGCTTTCTTT. Protein product: CSAGEDGGTHKAFF.

CDR3 residues: CASSRGSSYNEQFF. In nucleotides, the CDR3 is TGCGCCAGCAGCCGCGGGAGCTCCTACAATGAGCAGTTCTTC. The gene calls are TRBV5-1 and TRBJ2-1, with TRBD2 matching 7 bases. Unmatched junction bases numbered 1, after V lost 4 bases and J lost 0 bases. The germline CDR1 and CDR2 sequences are SGHRS and YFSETQ. The CDR3 has 14 amino acids.

In this sample, this clonotype turned up many times. Written as DNA, the CDR3 is TGCGCCAGCAGCCGCGGGAGGGGCGGGATATCCTACGAGCAGTACTTC. Translation gives CASSRGRGGISYEQYF. The rearrangement uses TRBV4-1 and TRBJ2-7; 9 bases align to TRBD2. Germline trimming cut 4 bases from V and 1 base from J; bases unmatched to any gene: 8. There are 16 residues in the CDR3. The V gene's germline CDR1 is MGHRA and CDR2 YSYEKL.

This clonotype was seen at least ten times. The chain recombines TRBV27 with TRBJ2-1; D not resolved. The V gene lost 3 bases and the J gene lost 5 bases, with 11 bases spanning the gap. CDR3 length: 14 amino acids. Germline V gene lookup returns CDR1 MNHEY and CDR2 SMNVEV (reference sequence). The CDR3: CASSFRRVDNEQFF. CDR3 DNA sequence: TGTGCCAGCAGTTTCCGTCGGGTCGACAATGAGCAGTTCTTC.

In its sample, this clonotype was seen many times. This CDR3 is CASSPGGGGNQPQHF. CDR3 in DNA: TGTGCCAGCAGTCCAGGGGGCGGGGGTAATCAGCCCCAGCATTTT. This rearrangement joins TRBV6-5 to TRBJ1-5; 8 nucleotides agree with TRBD1. The V segment lost 5 bases and the J segment 4 bases; nucleotides outside the gene matches: 7. This CDR3 is built from 15 residues. Germline lookup yields CDR1 MNHEY and CDR2 SVGAGI.

This clonotype was observed many times. The V gene is TRBV6-2 or TRBV6-3, the J gene TRBJ2-7, with TRBD2 matching 8 bases. The V and J ends lost 5 bases and 5 bases, in that order; junction bases with no gene match: 8. This CDR3 region has 14 residues. Germline V gene lookup returns CDR1 MNHEY and CDR2 SVGEGT. CDR3 residues: CASSTRLANHEQYF. CDR3 sequence (DNA): TGTGCCAGCAGTACCAGACTAGCGAACCACGAGCAGTACTTC.

This clonotype was seen only a few times. A single base separates this from a much larger clone, so it may be a read error. This chain uses TRBV11-2 with TRBJ2-1; D tentatively reads TRBD1 or TRBD2 (5 bases each). The germline CDR1 and CDR2 sequences are SGHAT and FQNNGV. The CDR3 consists of 16 residues. Here the CDR3 DNA reads TGTGCCAGCAGCTTAGGGGGGTCGGTAGTGGGTCAGGGCTTGGTCTTC. Protein sequence: CASSLGGSVVGQGLVF.

This clonotype was detected many times. CDR3 bases: TGTGCCAGCAGCTTACAGGGCTCGAGGACAGATACGCAGTATTTT. Its protein is CASSLQGSRTDTQYF. The chain links TRBV11-1 to TRBJ2-3; a weak D match, TRBD1 (5 bases). V lost 2 bases, J lost 3 bases, and 12 bases lay in between. Germline V CDR1 and CDR2: SGHAT, FQDESV (reference sequence). CDR3 length: 15 amino acids.

This clonotype was seen at least ten times. The chain links TRBV19 to TRBJ1-1, with D unclear. V lost 3 bases, J lost 0 bases, and 8 bases lay in between. This CDR3 region has 14 residues. From germline, CDR1 is LNHDA and CDR2 SQIVND (reference sequence). In nucleotides, the CDR3 is TGTGCCAGTAGTATTGACTATATGAACACTGAAGCTTTCTTT. Its protein product is CASSIDYMNTEAFF.

The rearrangement uses TRBV7-9 and TRBJ1-1; 9 nucleotides match TRBD1. With V trimmed by 5 bases and J by 2 bases, 9 bases remained unmatched. The CDR3 covers 16 residues. From germline, CDR1 is SEHNR and CDR2 FQNEAQ (reference sequence). DNA of the CDR3: TGTGCCAGCAGCGCCCGTCCGGGACAGGGAAACACTGAAGCTTTCTTT. It translates to CASSARPGQGNTEAFF.

At least ten counts were recorded for this clonotype. The chain links TRBV10-3 to TRBJ2-3; 7 positions match TRBD2. The CDR3 is 13 amino acids. The V and J ends lost 10 bases and 6 bases, in that order; junction bases with no gene match: 10. Per germline, CDR1 ENHRY and CDR2 SYGVKD. CDR3: CASQGGLRDTQYF. The CDR3 coding sequence is TGTGCCAGCCAGGGAGGGTTAAGGGATACGCAGTATTTT.

This clonotype was seen ten or more times. The V gene is TRBV7-2, the J gene TRBJ1-1; D gene ambiguous. The CDR3 contains 13 residues. The germline V gene encodes CDR1 SGHTA and CDR2 FQGNSA. The V gene lost 5 bases and the J gene lost 1 base, with 8 bases spanning the gap. The CDR3 DNA reads as TGTGCCAGCAGCCTCCAAGCGAACACTGAAGCTTTCTTT. As protein: CASSLQANTEAFF.

This clonotype was seen at least ten times. The V call is TRBV6-2 or TRBV6-3, the J call TRBJ2-1, with 11 bases that match TRBD2. With V trimmed by 7 bases and J by 6 bases, 11 bases remained unmatched. This CDR3 spans 16 amino acids. The germline CDR1 and CDR2 sequences are MNHEY and SVGEGT. The CDR3: CASIRGGLAGGNEQFF. The CDR3 DNA is TGTGCCAGCATTCGAGGGGGGCTAGCGGGAGGCAATGAGCAGTTCTTC.

This chain uses TRBV19 with TRBJ2-3; D possibly corresponds to TRBD1 (5 bases). Germline V lookup: CDR1 LNHDA, CDR2 SQIVND (reference sequence). CDR3 length: 15 amino acids. V was pared by 3 bases and J by 6 bases, with 16 bases between. DNA of the CDR3: TGTGCCAGTAGTATCGCGAAGGGGTCTAGGGATACGCAGTATTTT. This encodes CASSIAKGSRDTQYF.

As to this clonotype: This likely reflects a read error, since a far larger clone is one base away. J is TRBJ2-6 and V is TRBV12-3 or TRBV12-4; D might be TRBD1 (6 bases). The CDR3 is made up of 14 amino acids. The CDR3 coding sequence is TGTGCCAGCGGGGGCTTCTCTGGGGCCAAAGTCCTGACTTTC. This translates into CASGGFSGAKVLTF.

This clonotype was observed at least ten times. Its ends do not fully match the called genes, so a read error is possible. The rearrangement joins TRBV7-7 to TRBJ2-7; 7 positions match TRBD2. In germline, CDR1 is SSHAT, CDR2 FNYEAQ (reference sequence). The CDR3 loop spans 13 amino acids. In nucleotides, the CDR3 is TGTGCTAGCAGCTTGGGGGGGGGCTACGAGCAGTACTTC. Translating it yields CASSLGGGYEQYF.